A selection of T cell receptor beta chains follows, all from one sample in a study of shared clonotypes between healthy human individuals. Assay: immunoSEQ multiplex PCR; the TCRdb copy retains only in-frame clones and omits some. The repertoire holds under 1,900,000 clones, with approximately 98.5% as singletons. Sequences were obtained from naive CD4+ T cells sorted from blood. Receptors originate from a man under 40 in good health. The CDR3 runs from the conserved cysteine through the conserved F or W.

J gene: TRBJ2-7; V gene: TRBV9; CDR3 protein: CASSVAGQGVNEQYF
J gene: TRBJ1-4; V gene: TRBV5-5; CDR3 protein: CASSLLPDEKLFF
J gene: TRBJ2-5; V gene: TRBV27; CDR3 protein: CASRPWEAGQETQYF
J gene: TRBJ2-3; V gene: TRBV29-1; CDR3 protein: CSVGASGRGMDTQYF
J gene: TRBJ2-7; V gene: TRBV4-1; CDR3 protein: CASSQAGAFSYEQYF
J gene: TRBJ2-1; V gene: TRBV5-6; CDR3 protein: CASSWAGTGVYNEQFF
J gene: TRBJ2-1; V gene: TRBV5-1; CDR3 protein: CASSPIGDSYNEQFF
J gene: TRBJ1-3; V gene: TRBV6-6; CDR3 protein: CASTREGQRNTIYF
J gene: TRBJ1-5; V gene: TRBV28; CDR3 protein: CASRAPLGRDNQPQHF
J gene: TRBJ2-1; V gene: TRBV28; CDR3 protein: CASSRLRRTGEQFF
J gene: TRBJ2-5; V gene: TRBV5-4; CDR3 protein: CASSYLGGGTKTQYF
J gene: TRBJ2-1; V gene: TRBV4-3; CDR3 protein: CASSQEGPSGSIYEQFF
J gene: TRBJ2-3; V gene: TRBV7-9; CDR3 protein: CAGDRGRLDTQYF
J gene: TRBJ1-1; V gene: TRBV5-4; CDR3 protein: CASSLGQPNTEAFF
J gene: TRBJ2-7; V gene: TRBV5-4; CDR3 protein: CASSYGTAYEQYF
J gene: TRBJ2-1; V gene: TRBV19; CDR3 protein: CASKGGSLSYNEQFF
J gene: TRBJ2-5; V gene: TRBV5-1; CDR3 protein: CASSPGTLVETQYF
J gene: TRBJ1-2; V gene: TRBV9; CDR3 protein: CASSPATGAGYGYTF
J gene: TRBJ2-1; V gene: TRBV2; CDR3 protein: CASSEAVQGHGRRQFF
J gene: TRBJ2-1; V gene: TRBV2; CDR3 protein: CASTTGTSGRKFF
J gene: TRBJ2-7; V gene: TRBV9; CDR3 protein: CASSVGGGGTPDEQYF
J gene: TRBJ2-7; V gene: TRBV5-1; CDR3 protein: CASSSGTAAYEQYF
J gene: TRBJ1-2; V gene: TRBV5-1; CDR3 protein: CASSQQTDLYGYTF
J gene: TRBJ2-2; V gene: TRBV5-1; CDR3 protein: CATKREQDGELFF
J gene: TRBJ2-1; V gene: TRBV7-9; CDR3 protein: CASSLRTGYNEQFF
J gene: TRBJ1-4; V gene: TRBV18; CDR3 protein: CASSTTGSVEKLFF
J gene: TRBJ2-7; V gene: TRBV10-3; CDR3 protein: CAISPGVEEQYF
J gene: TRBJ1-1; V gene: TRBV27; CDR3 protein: CASSLRFASRSGEAFF
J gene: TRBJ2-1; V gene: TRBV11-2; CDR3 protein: CASSTRGQYNEQFF
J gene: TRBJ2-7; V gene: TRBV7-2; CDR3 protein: CASSLAPSGTTSYEQYF
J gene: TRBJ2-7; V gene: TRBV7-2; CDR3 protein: CASSLGVSYEQYF
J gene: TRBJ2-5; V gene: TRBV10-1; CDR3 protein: CASLPEGVFQWGETQYF
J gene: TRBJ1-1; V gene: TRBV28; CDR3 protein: CASSYQVGGAFF
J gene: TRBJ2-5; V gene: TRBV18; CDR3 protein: CASSTRTEETQYF
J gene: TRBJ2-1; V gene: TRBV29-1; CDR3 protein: CSVSGDRASNEQFF
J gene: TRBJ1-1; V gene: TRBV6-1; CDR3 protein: CASKTTGGGEAFF
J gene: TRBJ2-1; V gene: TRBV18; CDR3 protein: CASSPRTSGRSAYNEQFF
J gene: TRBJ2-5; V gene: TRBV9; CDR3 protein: CASSVASGREETQYF
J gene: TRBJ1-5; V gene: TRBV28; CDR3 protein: CASSPAPTIPSNQPQHF
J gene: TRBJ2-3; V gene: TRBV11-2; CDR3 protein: CASSPRAPLADTQYF
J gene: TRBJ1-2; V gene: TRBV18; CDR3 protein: CASSPPVWETNYGYTF
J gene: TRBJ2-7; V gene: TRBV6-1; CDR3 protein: CATKKGHNSYEQYF
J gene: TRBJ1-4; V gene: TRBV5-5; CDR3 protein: CASSLGLDNPSYLFF
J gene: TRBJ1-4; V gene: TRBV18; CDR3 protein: CASSPFGGQGEKLFF
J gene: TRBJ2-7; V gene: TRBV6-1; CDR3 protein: CASSEVGGGLPYEQYF
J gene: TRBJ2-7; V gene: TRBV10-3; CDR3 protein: CAINSGGSRYEQYF
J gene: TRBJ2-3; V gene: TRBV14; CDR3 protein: CASSQDRGIGVSTDTQYF
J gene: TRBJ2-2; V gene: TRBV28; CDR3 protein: CASSLSTGELFF
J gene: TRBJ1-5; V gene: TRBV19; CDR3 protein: CASSIDPAGGLPQHF
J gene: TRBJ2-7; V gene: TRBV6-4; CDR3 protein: CASSVGLASSYEQYF
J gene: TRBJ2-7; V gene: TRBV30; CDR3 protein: CAWSVKLAVGQYF
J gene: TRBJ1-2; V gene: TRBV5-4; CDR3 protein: CASSAKQGEYGYTF
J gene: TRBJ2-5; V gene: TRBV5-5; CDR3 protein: CASSFGGAETQYF
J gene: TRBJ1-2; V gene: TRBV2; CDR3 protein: CASRTGSPNYGYTF